The clone carrying this T cell receptor (beta chain) was seen repeatedly, ten times or more. The antigen is unknown. TCRdb passed the 5' RACE reads through MiXCR, listing each CDR3 protein once. The repertoire holds around 160,000 distinct CDR3 sequences, with approximately 4% as singletons. These data are taken from a study of identical twins. Overall study results and limits: The more abundant beta clonotypes in cord blood had fewer insertions, and memory repertoires did not show this. When twins shared out-of-frame alpha sequences, those sequences had excess low generation probability. These conclusions were based on statistical analysis (cross-sectional, not following the same donors).

The CDR3 is 14 residues long. From germline, CDR1 is SGHRS and CDR2 YFSETQ. With 1 base removed from V and 7 bases from J, the gap between germline ends came to 12 bases. J is TRBJ2-4 and V is TRBV5-1, with D perhaps matching TRBD1 (6 bases). This sequence originates from a man younger than 35 in good health. Material: memory T cells sorted from blood. CDR3 sequence reads: CASSLNHQGNIQYF. CDR3 in DNA: TGCGCCAGCAGCTTGAACCATCAGGGGAACATTCAGTACTTC.